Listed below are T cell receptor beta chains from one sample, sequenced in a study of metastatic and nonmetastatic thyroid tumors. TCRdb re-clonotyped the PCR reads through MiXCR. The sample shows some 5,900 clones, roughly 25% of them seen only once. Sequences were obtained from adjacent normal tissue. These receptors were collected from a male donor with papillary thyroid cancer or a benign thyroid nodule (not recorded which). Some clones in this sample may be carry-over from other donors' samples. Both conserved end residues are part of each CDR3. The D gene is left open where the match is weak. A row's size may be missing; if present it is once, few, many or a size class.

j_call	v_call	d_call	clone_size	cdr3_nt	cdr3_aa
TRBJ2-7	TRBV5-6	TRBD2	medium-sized	TGTGCCAGCAGCTTGGGGGCGGGAGGGCCGGGCAACGAGCAGTACTTC	CASSLGAGGPGNEQYF
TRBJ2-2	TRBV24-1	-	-	TGTGCCACCAGTGAAGGGGTGCTGGGGACCGGGGAGCTGTTTTTT	CATSEGVLGTGELFF
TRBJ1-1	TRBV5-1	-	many	TGCGCCAGCAGCTTGTTCACAGGGAAGAACACTGAAGCTTTCTTT	CASSLFTGKNTEAFF
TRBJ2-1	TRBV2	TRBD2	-	TGTGCCAGCTTTGTGGGAGGGCTGAATGAGCAGTTCTTC	CASFVGGLNEQFF
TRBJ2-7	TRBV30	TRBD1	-	TGTGCCTGGAGTGTAACGCGCTGGCGGACAGGGGGCAATTTATACTACGAGCAGTACTTC	CAWSVTRWRTGGNLYYEQYF
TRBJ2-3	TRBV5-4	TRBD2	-	TGTGCCAGCAGCCCACTAGCGGGGGGCGCCACAGATACGCAGTATTTT	CASSPLAGGATDTQYF
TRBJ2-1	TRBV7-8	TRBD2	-	TGTGCCAGCTCTAGTGGACTAGCGGGGGATAAAGAGTTCTTC	CASSSGLAGDKEFF
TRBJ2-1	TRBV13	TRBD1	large	TGTGCCAGCAGCTTGGGGCAGGGGGCATTCTTC	CASSLGQGAFF
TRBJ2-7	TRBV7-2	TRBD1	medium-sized	TGTGCCAGCAGCTTACGGGGCGGGACAGGGGGCTTCGAGCAGTACTTC	CASSLRGGTGGFEQYF
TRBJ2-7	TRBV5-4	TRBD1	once	TGTGCCAGCAGCTCAGGGGGCACCACCTACGAGCAGTACTTC	CASSSGGTTYEQYF
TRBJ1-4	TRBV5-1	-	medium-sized	TGCGCCAGCAGCTTGGCGTCGGGGGCGCTTCCTGAAAAACTGTTTTTT	CASSLASGALPEKLFF
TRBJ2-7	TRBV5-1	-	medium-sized	TGCGCCAGCAGCTCCGGGGGGACAAACGAGCAGTACTTC	CASSSGGTNEQYF
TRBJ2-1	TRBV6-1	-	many	TGTGCCAGCAGTGAGGGGGTAGTAGCCAATGAGCAGTTCTTC	CASSEGVVANEQFF
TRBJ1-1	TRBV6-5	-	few	TGTGCCAGCAGTTACTCGGGAGTCAATGAAGCTTTCTTT	CASSYSGVNEAFF
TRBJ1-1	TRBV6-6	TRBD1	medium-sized	TGTGCCAGCAGTACAATCCAAGGACAGGTATTTCGACGAAACACTGAAGCTTTCTTT	CASSTIQGQVFRRNTEAFF
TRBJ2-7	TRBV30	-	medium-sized	TGTGCCTGGAGTACGCGGCCCAGCTCCTACGAGCAGTACTTC	CAWSTRPSSYEQYF
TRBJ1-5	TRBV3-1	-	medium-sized	TGTGCCAGCAGCCAATCAGGGCAGGGGAGTCAGCCCCAGCATTTT	CASSQSGQGSQPQHF
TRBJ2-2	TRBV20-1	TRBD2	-	TGCAGTGCTAGCGGGACTAGCATTACCGGGGAGCTGTTTTTT	CSASGTSITGELFF
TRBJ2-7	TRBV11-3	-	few	TGTGCCAGCAGCTTAGATGCGGTCTGGGGCGAGCAGTACTTC	CASSLDAVWGEQYF
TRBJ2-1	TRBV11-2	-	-	TGTGCCAGCAGTCAGGGGGGGGGACTAGGAGATGAGCAGTTCTTC	CASSQGGGLGDEQFF
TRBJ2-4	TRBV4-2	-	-	TGTGCCAGCAGCCAAGAGGGGGGGCAGCCCGGCAAAAACATTCAGTACTTC	CASSQEGGQPGKNIQYF
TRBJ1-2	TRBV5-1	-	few	TGCGCCAGCAGCTTGGACAGGCAGGGCTACACCTTC	CASSLDRQGYTF
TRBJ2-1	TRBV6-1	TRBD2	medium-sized	TGTGCCAGCAGGAGTAGCGGGAGTCGCGATGAGCAGTTCTTC	CASRSSGSRDEQFF
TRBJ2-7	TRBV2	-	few	TGTGCCAGCAGTGGAATCACTAACTACGAGCAGTACTTC	CASSGITNYEQYF
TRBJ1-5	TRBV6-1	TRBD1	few	TGTGCCAGCATTGTATCAGGGGACAGAGGTTACAATCAGCCCCAGCATTTT	CASIVSGDRGYNQPQHF
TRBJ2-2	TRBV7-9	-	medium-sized	TGTGCCAGCAGCCAACCAAACACCGGGGAGCTGTTTTTT	CASSQPNTGELFF
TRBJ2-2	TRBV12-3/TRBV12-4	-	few	TGTGCCATTACCAGGGGCACCGGGGAGCTGTTCTTT	CAITRGTGELFF
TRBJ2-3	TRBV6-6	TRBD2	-	TGTGCCAGCAGCGCGCACCCTCCCGGGACTAGTCCAGATACGCAGTATTTT	CASSAHPPGTSPDTQYF
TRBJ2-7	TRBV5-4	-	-	TGTGCCAGCAGCCCGGACTTATCCTACGAGCAGTACTTC	CASSPDLSYEQYF
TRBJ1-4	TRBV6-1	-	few	TGTGCCAGCAGCCCCACGAATGAAAAACTGTTTTTT	CASSPTNEKLFF
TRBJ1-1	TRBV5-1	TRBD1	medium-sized	TGCGCCAGCAGCTTGGCCTCAGGGGGCACTGAAGCTTTCTTT	CASSLASGGTEAFF
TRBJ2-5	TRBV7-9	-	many	TGTGCCAGCAGTCCTGGACACCCACAAGAGACCCAGTACTTC	CASSPGHPQETQYF
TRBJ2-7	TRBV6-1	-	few	TGTGCCAGCAGCCACGACTTATACGAGCAGTACTTC	CASSHDLYEQYF
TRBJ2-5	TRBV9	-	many	TGTGCCAGCAGCGTATCGCCAGGCGGAGAGACCCAGTACTTC	CASSVSPGGETQYF
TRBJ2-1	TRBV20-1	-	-	TGCAGTGCTAGGGTCGGTCAGAGCTCCTACAATGAGCAGTTCTTC	CSARVGQSSYNEQFF
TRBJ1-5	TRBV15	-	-	TGTGCCACCAGCAGAGATGATCAGCCCCAGCATTTT	CATSRDDQPQHF
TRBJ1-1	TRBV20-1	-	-	TGCAGTGCTAGAGATCGTATGAACACTGAAGCTTTCTTT	CSARDRMNTEAFF
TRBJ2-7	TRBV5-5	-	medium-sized	TGTGCCAGCAGCTTCCTCTACGAGCAGTACTTC	CASSFLYEQYF
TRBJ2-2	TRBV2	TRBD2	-	TGTGCCAGCAGAATTGGACTAGCGGGGGGGCGGAACACCGGGGAGCTGTTTTTT	CASRIGLAGGRNTGELFF